These T cell receptor beta chains were read from a single sample in a study of human T cells and chemical hapten exposure. TCRdb recomputed calls from the RACE reads with MiXCR, one row per CDR3 protein. The repertoire consists of some 110,000 distinct CDR3 sequences, with approximately 10% occurring once and the leading ten covering 2% to 2.5%. Sample: whole blood, taken in connection with sensitization to the hapten diphenylcyclopropenone (DPC). These receptors all come from a woman between 50 and 59 years old with alopecia areata. Some clones in this sample may be carry-over from other donors' samples. The CDR3 runs from the conserved cysteine through the conserved F or W. A D gene is named only where the DNA matches it firmly. Some rows mark clone size as missing; the rest say once, few, many or name a class of expanded clone.

CDR3,D,J,size,V
CASSLADLAAGFF,-,TRBJ2-1,-,TRBV7-2
CASSFGASGTEAFF,-,TRBJ1-1,-,TRBV12-3/TRBV12-4
CASSPTASGNTIYF,-,TRBJ1-3,-,TRBV7-2
CASSPTRDGYEQYF,-,TRBJ2-7,-,TRBV7-2
CASSSTGGAAGYTF,TRBD1,TRBJ1-2,many,TRBV13
CASSLTHRNQPQHF,-,TRBJ1-5,-,TRBV3-1
CASSPLISGEQYF,-,TRBJ2-7,-,TRBV25-1
CASGRLTRGHGNTIYF,TRBD1,TRBJ1-3,few,TRBV6-5
CAWSAGPTEAFF,-,TRBJ1-1,few,TRBV30
CASSYQTQGTGELFF,TRBD1,TRBJ2-2,-,TRBV6-5
CASSPLAGGPHEQFF,TRBD2,TRBJ2-1,-,TRBV2
CSATPVGQGGLVLTF,-,TRBJ2-6,many,TRBV20-1
CASSEITDTQYF,-,TRBJ2-3,-,TRBV2
CASSLGRSNTEAFF,-,TRBJ1-1,-,TRBV12-3/TRBV12-4
CASSDSRTSGLYNEQFF,TRBD2,TRBJ2-1,-,TRBV7-9
CASSAAFGPLSDEQFF,-,TRBJ2-1,-,TRBV6-5
CASSLKNTEAFF,-,TRBJ1-1,few,TRBV7-9
CASSLALTNLYEQYF,-,TRBJ2-7,-,TRBV12-3/TRBV12-4
CASSVTMALEVADTQYF,-,TRBJ2-3,few,TRBV9
CATSRDTQGRYGYTF,-,TRBJ1-2,many,TRBV15
CATSGRQAETNYGYTF,-,TRBJ1-2,-,TRBV15
CASSRWRGWLGNQPQHF,-,TRBJ1-5,few,TRBV9
CASRPSRNSYQPQHF,-,TRBJ1-5,many,TRBV2
CASSPTGADIQYF,-,TRBJ2-4,-,TRBV12-3/TRBV12-4
CASSPKIFSEAFF,-,TRBJ1-1,few,TRBV6-6
CASSLLGRADTQYF,-,TRBJ2-3,-,TRBV11-2
CASSRTGGNTEAFF,TRBD1,TRBJ1-1,-,TRBV7-9
CASCLSGTANQPQHF,TRBD1,TRBJ1-5,few,TRBV28
CSGGQGQETQYF,TRBD1,TRBJ2-5,-,TRBV20-1